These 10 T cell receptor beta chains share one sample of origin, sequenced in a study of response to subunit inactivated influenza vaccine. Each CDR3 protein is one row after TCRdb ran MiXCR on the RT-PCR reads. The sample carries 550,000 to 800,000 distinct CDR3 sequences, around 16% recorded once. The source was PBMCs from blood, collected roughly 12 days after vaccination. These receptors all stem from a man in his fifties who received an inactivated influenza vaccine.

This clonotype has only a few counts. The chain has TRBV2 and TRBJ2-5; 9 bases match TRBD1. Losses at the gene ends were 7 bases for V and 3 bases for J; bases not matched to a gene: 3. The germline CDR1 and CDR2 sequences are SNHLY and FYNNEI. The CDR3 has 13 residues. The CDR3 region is CASTRDREETQYF. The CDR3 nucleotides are TGTGCCAGCACCCGGGACAGGGAAGAGACCCAGTACTTC.

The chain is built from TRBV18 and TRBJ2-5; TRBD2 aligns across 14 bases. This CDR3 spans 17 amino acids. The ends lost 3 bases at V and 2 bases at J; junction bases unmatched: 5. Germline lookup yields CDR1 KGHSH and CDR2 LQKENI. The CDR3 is CASSPGLAGGVQETQYF. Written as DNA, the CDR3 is TGTGCCAGCTCACCCGGACTAGCGGGGGGTGTACAAGAGACCCAGTACTTC. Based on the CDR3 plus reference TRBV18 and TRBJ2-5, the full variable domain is NAGVMQNPRHLVRRRGQEARLRCSPMKGHSHVYWYRQLPEEGLKFMVYLQKENIIDESGMPKERFSAEFPKEGPSILRIQQVVRGDSAAYFCASSPGLAGGVQETQYFGPGTRLLVL.

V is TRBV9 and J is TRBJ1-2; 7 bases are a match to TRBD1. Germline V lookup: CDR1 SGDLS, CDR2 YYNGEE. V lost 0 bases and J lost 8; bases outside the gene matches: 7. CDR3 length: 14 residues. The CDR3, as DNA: TGTGCCAGCAGCGTAGGGCAGGGGGTGGGCGGCTACACCTTC. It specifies CASSVGQGVGGYTF.

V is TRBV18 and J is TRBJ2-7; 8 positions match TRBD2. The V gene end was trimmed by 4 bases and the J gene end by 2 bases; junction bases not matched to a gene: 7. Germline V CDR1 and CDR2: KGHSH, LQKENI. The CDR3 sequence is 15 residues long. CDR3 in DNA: TGTGCCAGCTCACGTGCTAGCGGGCATGCCTACGAGCAGTACTTC. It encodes CASSRASGHAYEQYF.

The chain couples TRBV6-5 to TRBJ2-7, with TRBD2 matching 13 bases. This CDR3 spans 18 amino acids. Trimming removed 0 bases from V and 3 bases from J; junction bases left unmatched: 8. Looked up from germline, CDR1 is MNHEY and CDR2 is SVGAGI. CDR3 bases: TGTGCCAGCAGTTACTCGAGGGGACTAGCGGGGAGACTCTACGAGCAGTACTTC. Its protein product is CASSYSRGLAGRLYEQYF.

This CDR3 reads CAWAWGEDTEAFF. In nucleotides, the CDR3 is TGTGCCTGGGCGTGGGGGGAGGACACTGAAGCTTTCTTT. V and J are TRBV30 and TRBJ1-1; maybe TRBD1 (5 bases). The CDR3 has 13 residues. Looked up from germline, CDR1 is GTSNPN and CDR2 is SVGIG (reference sequence). Between the trimmed V and J ends, which lost 5 bases and 3 bases, there was a span of 13 bases. Complete variable domain (other parts from reference TRBV30 and TRBJ1-1): SQTIHQWPATLVQPVGSPLSLECTVEGTSNPNLYWYRQAAGRGLQLLFYSVGIGQISSEVPQNLSASRPQDRQFILSSKKLLLSDSGFYLCAWAWGEDTEAFFGQGTRLTVV.

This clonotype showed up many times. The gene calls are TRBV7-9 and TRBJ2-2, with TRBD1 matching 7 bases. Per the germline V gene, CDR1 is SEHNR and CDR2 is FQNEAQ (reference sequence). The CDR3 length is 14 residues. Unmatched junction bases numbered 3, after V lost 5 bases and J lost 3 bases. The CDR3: CASSLDRHTGELFF. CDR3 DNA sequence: TGTGCCAGCAGCCTGGACAGGCACACCGGGGAGCTGTTTTTT.

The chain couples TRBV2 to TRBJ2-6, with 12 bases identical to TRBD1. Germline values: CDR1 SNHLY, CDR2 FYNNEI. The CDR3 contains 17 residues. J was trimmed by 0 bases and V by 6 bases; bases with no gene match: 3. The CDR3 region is CASRWDRGLSGANVLTF. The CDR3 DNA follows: TGTGCCAGCAGGTGGGACAGGGGGCTCTCTGGGGCCAACGTCCTGACTTTC.

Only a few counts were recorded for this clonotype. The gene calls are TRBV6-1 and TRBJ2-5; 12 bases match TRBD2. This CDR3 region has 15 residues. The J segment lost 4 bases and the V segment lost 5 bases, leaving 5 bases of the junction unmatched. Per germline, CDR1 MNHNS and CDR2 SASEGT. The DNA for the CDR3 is TGTGCCAGCAGTCCGACTAGCGGGAGTGGAGAGACCCAGTACTTC. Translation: CASSPTSGSGETQYF.

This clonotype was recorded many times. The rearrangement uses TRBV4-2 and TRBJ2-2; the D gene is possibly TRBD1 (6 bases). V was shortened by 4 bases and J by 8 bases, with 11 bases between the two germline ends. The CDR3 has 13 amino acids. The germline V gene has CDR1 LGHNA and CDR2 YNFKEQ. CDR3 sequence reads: CASSRSRGGELFF. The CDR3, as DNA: TGTGCCAGCAGCCGGAGTAGGGGGGGGGAGCTGTTTTTT.